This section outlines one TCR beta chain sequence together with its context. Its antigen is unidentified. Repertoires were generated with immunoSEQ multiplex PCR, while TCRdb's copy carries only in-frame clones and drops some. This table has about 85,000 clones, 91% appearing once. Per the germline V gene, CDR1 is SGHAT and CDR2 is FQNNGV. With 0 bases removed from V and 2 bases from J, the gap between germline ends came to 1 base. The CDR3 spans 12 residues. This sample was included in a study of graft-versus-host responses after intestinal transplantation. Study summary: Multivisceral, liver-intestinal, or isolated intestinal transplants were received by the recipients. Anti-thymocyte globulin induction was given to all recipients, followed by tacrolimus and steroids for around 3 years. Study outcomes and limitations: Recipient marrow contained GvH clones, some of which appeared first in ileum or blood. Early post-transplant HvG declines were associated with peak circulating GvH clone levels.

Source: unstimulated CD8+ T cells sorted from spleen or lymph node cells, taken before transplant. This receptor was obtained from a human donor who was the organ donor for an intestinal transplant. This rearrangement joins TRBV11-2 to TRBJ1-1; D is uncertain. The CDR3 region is CASSLDNTEAFF. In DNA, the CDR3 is TGTGCCAGCAGCTTAGACAACACTGAAGCTTTCTTT.